This T cell receptor beta chain was obtained from a study of T cells in Graves' hyperthyroidism and ophthalmopathy. Germline CDR1 is SGDLS and CDR2 is YYNGEE. This CDR3 is built from 16 residues. The germline V and J ends were trimmed by 4 bases and 8 bases, with 24 bases remaining between them. RNA transcripts gave rise to amplified TCR beta CDR3 regions. During a first-round RT-PCR of the TCR CDR3, the HTBI primer set was used. From the multiplex PCR reads, TCRdb called clonotypes with MiXCR, one entry per CDR3 protein. Of a few hundred thousand distinct CDR3 sequences detected, 15% to 18% appear once; the ten largest clones hold roughly 13%. No progression to ophthalmopathy during 18 months of follow-up defined stable disease. This clonotype showed up many times.

The TCR sequence derives from a woman in her late teens or twenties with Graves' hyperthyroidism. V is TRBV9 and J is TRBJ1-2; D is possibly TRBD1 (6 bases). The specimen sequenced was blood. CDR3 amino acids: CASSSNSFSGDKGYTF. CDR3 nucleotides: TGTGCCAGCAGCTCAAACTCCTTTTCAGGGGACAAGGGCTACACCTTC. Combining the CDR3 with reference TRBV9 and TRBJ1-2 gives the whole variable domain DSGVTQTPKHLITATGQRVTLRCSPRSGDLSVYWYQQSLDQGLQFLIQYYNGEERAKGNILERFSAQQFPDLHSELNLSSLELGDSALYFCASSSNSFSGDKGYTFGSGTRLTVV.